This T cell receptor beta chain was sequenced in a study of T-cell memory formation after mild COVID-19. Germline V gene lookup returns CDR1 SGHTA and CDR2 FQGNSA. Trimming removed 1 base at V and 2 bases at J, with 16 bases between. The CDR3 extends over 17 amino acids. TCRdb redid the calling of the 5' RACE reads with MiXCR, one entry per CDR3 protein. The repertoire holds around 340,000 distinct CDR3 sequences, with 15% to 20% as singletons. The sequence derives from a man aged 18 to 29 who had mild COVID-19 (a few samples of this study predate the infection). Cell type and time point are not known. The sequencing sample was made of PBMCs or a T cell subset sorted from them (not recorded which). This chain joins TRBV7-2 and TRBJ2-3; D might be TRBD1 (5 bases). The CDR3 protein is CASSLGPHRYITDTQYF. Here the CDR3 DNA reads TGTGCCAGCAGCTTAGGTCCACACAGGTATATCACAGATACGCAGTATTTT.